What follows are 16 T cell receptor beta chains derived from one specimen sequenced in a study of tumor and adjacent non-tumor tissue in lung cancer. The library came from three nested PCR rounds adapted from ARM-PCR protocols. In TCRdb, the multiplex PCR reads were re-called with MiXCR into one record per CDR3 protein. The table shows approximately 62,000 distinct CDR3 sequences, with around 61% occurring only once. No cell sorting was done before RNA was extracted from the tissue. The normal lung tissue was taken more than 3 cm from the tumor edge. The specimen sequenced was distant non-tumor lung tissue. The receptors come from a man between 65 and 80 years old with non-small cell lung cancer.

On this clonotype itself: Compared with germline, one end of the junction differs, possibly owing to a read error. V is TRBV11-2 and J is TRBJ1-1; no reliable D call. The CDR3 totals 14 residues. The germline gives CDR1 SGHAT, CDR2 FQNNGV. The CDR3: CASSLSPVNTGAFF. CDR3 coding DNA: TGTGCCAGCAGCCTATCACCAGTGAACACTGGAGCTTTCTTT.

The J gene is TRBJ2-3, the V gene TRBV11-2; D might be TRBD2 (5 bases). V lost 5 bases, J lost 15 bases, and 24 bases lay in between. The CDR3 runs 14 residues. Germline CDR1 is SGHAT and CDR2 is FQNNGV. CDR3 protein: CASSPGVRTDTLYF. The CDR3 DNA follows: TGTGCCAGCAGCCCCGGGGTGAGAACAGATACGCTCTATTTT.

This clonotype was detected ten times or more. The chain is built from TRBV12-3 or TRBV12-4 and TRBJ2-5; D could derive from TRBD1 or TRBD2 (5 bases each). The CDR3 totals 14 residues. The V gene lost 6 bases and the J gene lost 5 bases, with 16 bases spanning the gap. CDR3 coding DNA: TGTGCCAGCAGCCAACGGGGCTACGGGGAGACCCAGTACTTC. Protein product: CASSQRGYGETQYF.

At least ten counts were recorded for this clonotype. The rearrangement joins TRBV4-1 to TRBJ1-6; D call uncertain. CDR3 length: 15 residues. Deletions cut 0 bases from V and 9 bases from J, with 12 bases between. Per germline, CDR1 MGHRA and CDR2 YSYEKL. The CDR3 loop reads CASSQDRERLSPLHF. In nucleotides, the CDR3 is TGCGCCAGCAGCCAAGATCGCGAACGACTTTCACCCCTCCACTTT.

This clonotype appeared many times. V gene TRBV29-1 combines with J gene TRBJ2-3, with 12 bases matching TRBD2. Germline V lookup: CDR1 SQVTM, CDR2 ANQGSEA. Trimming cost V 5 bases and J 5 bases; bases outside gene matches: 8. CDR3 length: 15 amino acids. CDR3 residues: CSVQTGTSGRDTQYF. CDR3 bases: TGCAGCGTTCAAACGGGGACTAGCGGGCGAGATACGCAGTATTTT.

Of note for this clonotype: With a much larger clone just one base away, this may be a read error. The chain employs TRBV5-6 and TRBJ1-1, with TRBD1 matching 9 bases. This CDR3 is built from 14 residues. Germline assignment: CDR1 SGHDT and CDR2 YYEEEE. Trimming cost V 6 bases and J 6 bases; bases outside gene matches: 9. The CDR3 is CASTLGQGSAEAFF. The CDR3 DNA is TGTGCCAGCACCTTAGGACAGGGGTCGGCTGAAGCTTTCTTT.

In the case of this clonotype: The germline gene is not matched at one end of the junction; a read error may be the cause. The V call is TRBV11-2, the J call TRBJ2-5; TRBD1 might be the D (7 bases). CDR3 size: 17 residues. Per the germline V gene, CDR1 is SGHAT and CDR2 is FQNNGV. The CDR3 region is CVSSLGPLEGAQETQYF. Here the CDR3 DNA reads TGTGTCAGCAGCTTAGGTCCCCTGGAGGGGGCTCAAGAGACCCAGTACTTC.

In regard to this clonotype: One junction end disagrees with the germline gene, perhaps due to a read error. The rearrangement joins TRBV4-1 to TRBJ2-3; 10 nucleotides agree with TRBD2. The CDR3 runs to 17 residues. Germline values: CDR1 MGHRA, CDR2 YSYEKL. Here the CDR3 DNA reads TGCGTCAGCAGCCAAGGTTATAGCGGGGGGTCCACAGATACGCAGTATTTT. It codes for CVSSQGYSGGSTDTQYF.

As concerns this clonotype: The junction shows a germline mismatch at one end, possibly a read error. The chain couples TRBV7-9 to TRBJ1-6, with D unclear. The CDR3 contains 18 residues. Germline values: CDR1 SEHNR, CDR2 FQNEAQ (reference sequence). CDR3 sequence (DNA): TGTGCCAGAAGCTTAGAGGCCCCGTCTAGGGATGTGATTTCACCCCTCCACTTT. Protein sequence: CARSLEAPSRDVISPLHF.

This clonotype came up a few times. The junction departs from germline at one end; a sequencing error may be responsible. The chain joins TRBV11-2 to TRBJ2-3, with 9 bases identical to TRBD2. In germline, CDR1 is SGHAT, CDR2 FQNNGV. The CDR3 totals 18 residues. The CDR3 nucleotides read TGTGCCAGCAGTTTAGTTTGGACTAGCGTATCTCGCACAGATACGCAGTATTTT. Amino acids: CASSLVWTSVSRTDTQYF.

This clonotype was seen many times. This rearrangement joins TRBV6-7 to TRBJ1-3, with no clear D. TRBV6-7 has ORF status, its function being uncertain. V gave up 0 bases and J gave up 0 bases, with 15 bases separating them. The CDR3 covers 18 residues. The CDR3, as DNA: TGTGCCAGCAGTTACTCGTTCAGGCAAAGCGGCTCTGGAAACACCATATATTTT. It translates to CASSYSFRQSGSGNTIYF.

Comment on this clonotype: One end of the junction is discordant with germline, which a read error may explain. J is TRBJ1-2 and V is TRBV11-2; D gene ambiguous. Looked up from germline, CDR1 is SGHAT and CDR2 is FQNNGV. This CDR3 is built from 13 residues. In DNA, the CDR3 is TGTGCCAGCGGCTTAGACCCCAGGTCTGGCTACAGCTTC. Amino acids: CASGLDPRSGYSF. The variable domain in full, with the rest retrieved from reference TRBV11-2 and TRBJ1-2, is EAGVAQSPRYKIIEKRQSVAFWCNPISGHATLYWYQQILGQGPKLLIQFQNNGVVDDSQLPKDRFSAERLKGVDSTLKIQPAKLEDSAVYLCASGLDPRSGYSFGSGTRLTVV.

This clonotype was detected ten times or more. The rearrangement joins TRBV20-1 to TRBJ1-5, with D unclear. The CDR3 has 12 residues. CDR1 is DFQATT, CDR2 SNEGSKA, per germline (reference sequence). V dropped 7 bases and J dropped 0 bases, with 7 bases sitting between them. CDR3 coding DNA: TGCAGTGTTAGGGATAGCAATCAGCCCCAGCATTTT. Translation: CSVRDSNQPQHF.

On this clonotype: A much larger clone is a single base away; this may be a read error. The CDR3 ends on some other residue instead of the conserved phenylalanine or tryptophan, so this is likely a read error. The chain employs TRBV5-4 and TRBJ1-3, with D tentatively TRBD1 (5 bases). This CDR3 contains 15 residues. CDR1 SGHNT and CDR2 YYREEE come from the germline V gene (reference sequence). V lost 4 bases to trimming and J lost 0 bases, with 11 bases between them. As DNA, the CDR3 is TGTGCCAGCAGCCGGGACTCTAGCTCTGGAAACACCATATATTCT. Protein sequence: CASSRDSSSGNTIYS.

The chain uses TRBV12-3 or TRBV12-4 and TRBJ1-2; D possibly corresponds to TRBD1 (6 bases). The CDR3 totals 14 residues. The V gene lost 9 bases and the J gene lost 9 bases, with 23 bases spanning the gap. The CDR3 region is CASNLATDSPRYTF. The DNA for the CDR3 is TGTGCCAGTAATTTAGCGACGGACAGCCCCCGCTACACCTTC.

On this clonotype itself: A much more abundant neighbour one base away suggests this may be a read error. The chain uses TRBV6-4 and TRBJ2-1; 9 bases match TRBD1. The CDR3 runs to 18 residues. V shed 2 bases, J shed 8 bases, and the junction held 16 bases outside the gene matches. Germline V CDR1 and CDR2: MRHNA, SNTAGT. DNA for the CDR3: TGTGCCAGCAGTGACCCCCTCTCAGGGACAGGGTTTTTATATGAGCAGTTCTTC. Translation gives CASSDPLSGTGFLYEQFF.